Below, 10 T cell receptor beta chains from the same sample are listed, as sequenced in a study of blood T cells in healthy people across ages. Alongside a J-beta primer mix, a sample-barcoded 5' primer served in a second PCR lasting roughly 7 to 11 cycles. TCRdb processed the 5' RACE reads anew with MiXCR; each CDR3 protein has one entry. The sample shows 660,000 or so distinct CDR3 sequences, roughly 50% of them seen only once. Sequenced material: blood. Receptors originate from a man in his 60s in good health.

Worth noting for this clonotype: One end of the junction varies from germline; a read error may be responsible. V gene TRBV7-6 combines with J gene TRBJ2-1; the D gene is possibly TRBD2 (6 bases). The CDR3 has 16 amino acids. In germline, CDR1 is SGHVS, CDR2 FNYEAQ. The CDR3 reads CASSSYDRDSQNGQFF. CDR3 in DNA: TGTGCCAGCAGCTCGTACGACCGGGACTCACAAAATGGGCAGTTCTTC.

The gene calls are TRBV7-2 and TRBJ2-1, with D perhaps TRBD1 or TRBD2 (5 bases each). The CDR3 totals 13 residues. The V and J ends lost 7 bases and 6 bases respectively, with 13 bases between them. CDR1 and CDR2 (germline): SGHTA, FQGNSA. CDR3 protein: CASNQRGPNEQFF. CDR3 coding DNA: TGTGCCAGCAACCAAAGGGGACCCAATGAGCAGTTCTTC.

CDR3 nucleotide sequence: TGTGCCAGTAGACTTACCGGGACAGTCCCCTACGAGCAGTACTTC. Translating it yields CASRLTGTVPYEQYF. This sequence joins TRBV19 and TRBJ2-7; 7 bases agree with TRBD1. Trimming at V came to 6 bases and at J to 2 bases, leaving 10 bases not matched to a gene. The germline CDR1 and CDR2 sequences are LNHDA and SQIVND (reference sequence). The CDR3 has 15 amino acids.

The chain has TRBV15 and TRBJ1-1; 9 nucleotides match TRBD1. The CDR3 runs 17 residues. Germline V gene data show CDR1 as LNHNV and CDR2 as YYDKDF (reference sequence). V trimming: 2 bases; J trimming: 3 bases; junction bases outside the gene matches: 10. The CDR3 bases are TGTGCCACCAGCAGATCAGCCCGGGACAGGGAGGACACTGAAGCTTTCTTT. Protein product: CATSRSARDREDTEAFF.

This clonotype came up a few times. This sequence joins TRBV29-1 and TRBJ2-1; D gene unclear. CDR3 size: 13 residues. Germline loops: CDR1 SQVTM, CDR2 ANQGSEA. Trimming took off 0 bases at V and 0 bases at J, with 3 bases between the two ends. The CDR3 reads CSVEDSSYNEQFF. The CDR3 DNA reads TGCAGCGTTGAAGACAGCTCCTACAATGAGCAGTTCTTC.

The table lists this clonotype with a few counts. The chain links TRBV3-1 to TRBJ1-2; weak D call: TRBD1 (5 bases). CDR1 is LGHDT, CDR2 YNNKEL, per germline (reference sequence). This CDR3 has 16 amino acids. The ends were cut back, 2 bases at V and 0 bases at J, with 13 bases in the middle. The CDR3 region has the DNA TGTGCCAGCAGCCAACTAACGACAGATTCTAACTATGGCTACACCTTC. It translates to CASSQLTTDSNYGYTF.

The chain is built from TRBV12-3 or TRBV12-4 and TRBJ2-7; no clear D gene. The CDR3 runs to 12 residues. The ends were cut back, 4 bases at V and 3 bases at J, with 7 bases in the middle. The CDR3 region has the DNA TGTGCCAGCAGTTCGATCCTCTACGAGCAGTACTTC. Translation gives CASSSILYEQYF.

The J gene is TRBJ2-3, the V gene TRBV15; 10 bases are a match to TRBD2. This CDR3 is built from 17 residues. V trimming: 0 bases; J trimming: 2 bases; junction bases outside the gene matches: 5. From germline, CDR1 is LNHNV and CDR2 YYDKDF (reference sequence). The CDR3 spells CATSRDLLAGTTDTQYF. DNA of the CDR3: TGTGCCACCAGCAGAGATTTACTAGCGGGGACCACAGATACGCAGTATTTT.

This clonotype was observed a handful of times. V gene TRBV15 combines with J gene TRBJ1-4; no definite D call. CDR3 length: 13 residues. Germline values: CDR1 LNHNV, CDR2 YYDKDF (reference sequence). Trimming stripped 1 base from V and 7 bases from J, with 7 bases between. Here the CDR3 DNA reads TGTGCCACCAGCAGAGTGATTGGTGAAAAACTGTTTTTT. Translating gives CATSRVIGEKLFF.

This chain links TRBV27 with TRBJ2-5; 8 nucleotides align to TRBD1. This CDR3 has 14 residues. Trimming cost V 4 bases and J 5 bases; bases outside gene matches: 6. Germline V gene data show CDR1 as MNHEY and CDR2 as SMNVEV (reference sequence). The DNA for the CDR3 is TGTGCCAGCAGTTCCGAAGACAGGGGCGAGACCCAGTACTTC. Its protein is CASSSEDRGETQYF.